These 10 T cell receptor beta chains were sequenced from one sample in a study of shared clonotypes between healthy human individuals. Sequencing was performed with immunoSEQ multiplex PCR; in TCRdb, only in-frame clones are kept and a portion is missing. Here the sample spans 2.3 million or so clones, over 90% being singletons. The sample consisted of naive CD4+ T cells from PBMCs. Subset meaning: CD45RA+ positively selected. Receptors originate from a man younger than 30 in good health. Some clones in this sample may be carry-over from other donors' samples.

V is TRBV6-4 and J is TRBJ2-7; no clear D. The germline CDR1 and CDR2 sequences are MRHNA and SNTAGT. The V end lost 7 bases, the J end lost 6 bases, and 13 bases lay between the germline ends. The CDR3 totals 12 residues. CDR3 nucleotide sequence: TGTGCCAGCAATAGCAAATCAGGCGAGCAGTACTTC. Protein sequence: CASNSKSGEQYF.

Points on this clone: Other DNA sequences in this specimen translate into the identical CDR3. This chain links TRBV2 with TRBJ1-1; D unresolved. This CDR3 spans 11 amino acids. Trimming pared 7 bases from V and 11 bases from J, leaving 14 bases between. Germline V gives CDR1 SNHLY, CDR2 FYNNEI. CDR3 DNA sequence: TGTGCCAGCAAGCAATCGGCTTCGGCTTTCTTT. Amino acid sequence: CASKQSASAFF.

The chain has TRBV4-2 and TRBJ2-7; tentatively, D is TRBD1 (5 bases). Trimming removed 3 bases from V and 3 bases from J, with 12 bases in between. CDR3 length: 14 residues. CDR1 is LGHNA and CDR2 is YNFKEQ in the germline V gene. The CDR3 DNA reads TGTGCCAGCAGCCAGACCCTCCAGGGCTACGAGCAGTACTTC. This encodes CASSQTLQGYEQYF.

This clone was observed a single time. This chain joins TRBV7-6 and TRBJ2-7; a possible D gene is TRBD2 (5 bases). Germline CDR1 SGHVS, CDR2 FNYEAQ. The CDR3 extends over 12 amino acids. The ends were cut back, 3 bases at V and 3 bases at J, with 6 bases in the middle. The CDR3 region has the DNA TGTGCCAGCAGCTTCCGGGGCTACGAGCAGTACTTC. Translation gives CASSFRGYEQYF.

The V and J genes are TRBV27 and TRBJ1-1; D gene ambiguous. The CDR3 totals 13 residues. CDR1 is MNHEY and CDR2 is SMNVEV in the germline V gene (reference sequence). V lost 2 bases, J lost 3 bases, and 7 bases lay in between. The CDR3 region has the DNA TGTGCCAGCAGTTTAAAGTCTGACACTGAAGCTTTCTTT. It specifies CASSLKSDTEAFF.

This chain uses TRBV27 with TRBJ1-2, with D perhaps TRBD1 (5 bases). Germline assignment: CDR1 MNHEY and CDR2 SMNVEV (reference sequence). The length of the CDR3 is 14 residues. The V end lost 5 bases, the J end lost 4 bases, and 14 bases lay between the germline ends. The CDR3 region has the DNA TGTGCCAGCAGTGGGACGGGGAACGGCTATGGCTACACCTTC. It is translated as CASSGTGNGYGYTF.

This clone was detected only once. V usage is TRBV29-1 and J usage is TRBJ2-1, with TRBD2 matching over 10 bases. Germline CDR1 and CDR2: SQVTM and ANQGSEA. Losses at the gene ends were 3 bases for V and 2 bases for J; bases not matched to a gene: 13. This CDR3 is built from 18 residues. Written as DNA, the CDR3 is TGCAGCGTTGATTTGGGTGGTCGGACTAGCGGCACCTACAATGAGCAGTTCTTC. This codes for CSVDLGGRTSGTYNEQFF.

The gene calls are TRBV7-6 and TRBJ1-2; TRBD1 matches 7 bases. Trimming at V came to 4 bases and at J to 9 bases, leaving 8 bases not matched to a gene. Germline lookup yields CDR1 SGHVS and CDR2 FNYEAQ. This CDR3 region has 13 residues. CDR3 nucleotides: TGTGCCAGCAGCTCCGAAACAGGGGTTAGCTACACCTTC. Protein product: CASSSETGVSYTF.

The V gene is TRBV19, the J gene TRBJ1-2, with 9 bases lining up with TRBD1. This CDR3 has 16 amino acids. The junction had 9 bases not matched to a gene; V was cut back by 5 bases and J by 2 bases. Germline CDR1 is LNHDA and CDR2 is SQIVND (reference sequence). This CDR3 is CASSPSRDRENYGYTF. In nucleotides, the CDR3 is TGTGCCAGTAGTCCATCGAGGGACAGGGAGAACTATGGCTACACCTTC.

The rearrangement joins TRBV4-1 to TRBJ2-2, with 13 bases that match TRBD2. V lost 1 base, J lost 4 bases, and 3 bases stayed unmatched. Germline CDR1 and CDR2: MGHRA and YSYEKL. The CDR3 spans 17 residues. The DNA of the CDR3 is TGCGCCAGCAGCCAAGGGGGACTAGCGGGACGCACCGGGGAGCTGTTTTTT. Its protein product is CASSQGGLAGRTGELFF.